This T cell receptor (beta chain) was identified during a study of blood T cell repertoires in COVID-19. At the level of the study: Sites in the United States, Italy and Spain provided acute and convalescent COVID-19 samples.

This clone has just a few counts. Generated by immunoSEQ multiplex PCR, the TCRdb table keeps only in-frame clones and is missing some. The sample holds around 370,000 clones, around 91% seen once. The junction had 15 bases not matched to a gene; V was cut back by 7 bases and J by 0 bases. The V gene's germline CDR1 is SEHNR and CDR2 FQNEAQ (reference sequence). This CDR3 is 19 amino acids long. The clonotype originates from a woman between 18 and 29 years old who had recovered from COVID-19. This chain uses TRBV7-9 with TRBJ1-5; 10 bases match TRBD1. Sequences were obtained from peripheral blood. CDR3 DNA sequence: TGTGCCAGCACCGCAGTCGAGACAGGGGGCCGTTATAGCAATCAGCCCCAGCATTTT. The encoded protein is CASTAVETGGRYSNQPQHF.